This T cell receptor beta chain stems from a study of CD4 T cells in relation to SARS-CoV-2 and coronaviruses. Study details: After roughly eleven days of antigen culture, PBMC TCR beta CDR3s were sequenced. The HLA restriction of the shared crossreactive spike epitopes was mapped.

Method: immunoSEQ multiplex PCR; TCRdb's copy keeps in-frame clones and lacks some. The sample lists under 20,000 clones, roughly 81% occurring once. Findings of the study overall: Crossreactive clones expanded significantly less to SARS-CoV-2 than monoreactive clones.

Before the COVID-19 pandemic, during about 2011-2019, CD4+ T cells were taken from unexposed donors. The cells were cultured for approximately ten days before CD4+ T cells were isolated. Testing used SARS-CoV-2 S/N and four cold-coronavirus spikes on unexposed-donor CD4+ T cells, cells permitting. Comment on this clone: Its target is unknown. One end of the junction is discordant with germline, which a read error may explain.

The sequencing sample was made of CD4+ T cells from PBMCs, cultured in vitro. The receptor was derived from a human donor in good health.

The CDR3 DNA reads as TGTGCCAGCAGCCAAGGAGGGGGGCGGGGAGGAGTGGATACACAGTATTTT. Amino acid sequence: CASSQGGGRGGVDTQYF. This chain links TRBV5-4 with TRBJ2-3; the D gene could be TRBD1 or TRBD2 (6 bases each). Germline-derived CDR1 and CDR2 are SGHNT and YYREEE (reference sequence). The CDR3 is made up of 17 amino acids.